The 27 T cell receptor beta chains reported below all come from one sample, sequenced in a study of blood T cell repertoires in COVID-19. Profiling relied on immunoSEQ multiplex PCR, and the TCRdb table lists in-frame clones only, not all of them. The sample consists of about 59,000 clones, around 70% of them appearing once. The material sequenced was peripheral blood. Receptors were obtained from a woman aged 70 to 79 with acute or convalescent COVID-19.

The V call is TRBV6-2 or TRBV6-3, the J call TRBJ2-5; 12 nucleotides match TRBD2. The CDR3 extends over 17 amino acids. The V segment lost 6 bases and the J segment 1 base; nucleotides outside the gene matches: 9. Germline V gives CDR1 MNHEY, CDR2 SVGEGT. The DNA for the CDR3 is TGTGCCAGCAGCCTACTAGCGGGGGGTACCCGCCAAGAGACCCAGTACTTC. It translates to CASSLLAGGTRQETQYF.

Points on this clone: The sample holds other DNA sequences that translate to the same CDR3. The genes are TRBV7-9 and TRBJ1-1; 8 bases agree with TRBD1. The germline V gene has CDR1 SEHNR and CDR2 FQNEAQ (reference sequence). There are 13 residues in the CDR3. J was trimmed by 4 bases and V by 6 bases; bases with no gene match: 4. CDR3 bases: TGTGCCAGCAGTTTACAGGGGGGCACTGAAGCTTTCTTT. Translated: CASSLQGGTEAFF.

This chain connects TRBV19 to TRBJ2-2; TRBD2 matches at 9 bases. Germline CDR1 reads LNHDA; CDR2 reads SQIVND (reference sequence). This CDR3 comprises 15 residues. Trimming removed 7 bases from V and 6 bases from J; junction bases left unmatched: 9. CDR3 protein: CASISSGGWAGELFF. CDR3 DNA sequence: TGTGCCAGTATTTCCAGCGGGGGGTGGGCCGGGGAGCTGTTTTTT.

This clone came up a few times. The chain is built from TRBV18 and TRBJ1-1, with 9 bases identical to TRBD1. This CDR3 comprises 15 residues. V lost 3 bases, J lost 0 bases, and 2 bases stayed unmatched. CDR1 is KGHSH and CDR2 is LQKENI in the germline V gene. The CDR3 is CASSPGQGMNTEAFF. CDR3 nucleotide sequence: TGTGCCAGCTCACCGGGACAGGGAATGAACACTGAAGCTTTCTTT.

V is TRBV9 and J is TRBJ2-7, with unresolved D. Germline V CDR1 and CDR2: SGDLS, YYNGEE. V lost 4 bases to trimming and J lost 3 bases, with 11 bases between them. This CDR3 has 13 residues. In DNA form, the CDR3 reads TGTGCCAGCAGCTTTAGAGCCGGCTACGAGCAGTACTTC. Translated, it gives CASSFRAGYEQYF.

The chain carries TRBV6-2 or TRBV6-3 and TRBJ1-4; tentative D call: TRBD1 (6 bases). This CDR3 region has 15 residues. V lost 2 bases and J 5 bases, leaving 12 bases between the germline ends. Germline V CDR1 and CDR2: MNHEY, SVGEGT. The CDR3 nucleotides are TGTGCCAGCAGTTACATCAGGGGCCCAAATGAAAAACTGTTTTTT. Amino acids: CASSYIRGPNEKLFF.

The sample holds a few counts of this clone. CDR3: CASSEESTGVSEKLFF. Written as DNA, the CDR3 is TGTGCCAGCAGTGAAGAGAGCACAGGGGTGAGTGAAAAACTGTTTTTT. The chain joins TRBV25-1 to TRBJ1-4; 7 bases align to TRBD1. The J segment lost 7 bases and the V segment lost 2 bases, leaving 10 bases of the junction unmatched. This CDR3 contains 16 residues. Germline CDR1 MGHDK, CDR2 SYGVNS.

This sequence joins TRBV5-4 and TRBJ1-2; unclear D gene. The V end was cut by 7 bases, the J end by 0 bases, with 13 bases between. There are 14 residues in the CDR3. Germline lookup yields CDR1 SGHNT and CDR2 YYREEE (reference sequence). CDR3 residues: CASHQAGTNYGYTF. In DNA, the CDR3 is TGTGCCAGCCACCAGGCGGGAACTAACTATGGCTACACCTTC. The variable domain in full, completed from reference TRBV5-4 and TRBJ1-2, reads ETGVTQSPTHLIKTRGQQVTLRCSSQSGHNTVSWYQQALGQGPQFIFQYYREEENGRGNFPPRFSGLQFPNYSSELNVNALELDDSALYLCASHQAGTNYGYTFGSGTRLTVV.

The rearrangement joins TRBV14 to TRBJ1-2; D possibly corresponds to TRBD1 (6 bases). V dropped 4 bases and J dropped 7 bases, with 19 bases sitting between them. The V gene's germline CDR1 is SGHDN and CDR2 FVKESK. The CDR3 extends over 15 amino acids. CDR3 sequence (DNA): TGTGCCAGCAGCCTCACTACGTCCGGACAGCGTGGCTACACCTTC. Encoded protein: CASSLTTSGQRGYTF.

V and J are TRBV6-5 and TRBJ2-1; D possibly corresponds to TRBD1 (5 bases). V was cut by 5 bases and J by 0 bases, with 11 bases left in between. CDR1 MNHEY and CDR2 SVGAGI come from the germline V gene. The CDR3 covers 15 residues. The CDR3 loop reads CASSRRGGSYNEQFF. In DNA form, the CDR3 reads TGTGCCAGCAGTCGAAGGGGCGGCTCCTACAATGAGCAGTTCTTC.

This clone was picked up a small number of times. The chain has TRBV5-6 and TRBJ2-5; D is undetermined. The V gene's germline CDR1 is SGHDT and CDR2 YYEEEE. The CDR3 sequence is 15 residues long. With 2 bases removed from V and 2 bases from J, the gap between germline ends came to 13 bases. CDR3 DNA: TGTGCCAGCAGCTTCAGGAACTTGGCACAAGAGACCCAGTACTTC. This gives the protein CASSFRNLAQETQYF.

This clone was counted once. The V call is TRBV11-2, the J call TRBJ2-7; D unresolved. The CDR3 has 17 residues. CDR1 SGHAT and CDR2 FQNNGV come from the germline V gene. Trimming shortened V by 5 bases and J by 3 bases, and 23 bases separated the two germline ends. The CDR3, as DNA: TGTGCCAGCAGCAGAAACTCCGGTACCGGGTCCATCTACGAGCAGTACTTC. This sequence encodes CASSRNSGTGSIYEQYF. Combining the CDR3 with reference TRBV11-2 and TRBJ2-7 gives the whole variable domain EAGVAQSPRYKIIEKRQSVAFWCNPISGHATLYWYQQILGQGPKLLIQFQNNGVVDDSQLPKDRFSAERLKGVDSTLKIQPAKLEDSAVYLCASSRNSGTGSIYEQYFGPGTRLTVT.

This clone has a single count. This chain connects TRBV2 to TRBJ1-1; TRBD1 aligns across 8 bases. Germline values: CDR1 SNHLY, CDR2 FYNNEI. The CDR3 totals 14 residues. J lost 0 bases, V lost 6 bases, and 3 bases had no gene match. This chain's CDR3 is CASRRTGMNTEAFF. The DNA for the CDR3 is TGTGCCAGCAGACGGACAGGGATGAACACTGAAGCTTTCTTT.

The chain uses TRBV19 and TRBJ1-5, with no clear D. Germline V CDR1 and CDR2: LNHDA, SQIVND (reference sequence). This CDR3 is built from 13 residues. V gave up 6 bases and J gave up 3 bases, with 9 bases separating them. CDR3 sequence: CASRGSLNQPQHF. As DNA, the CDR3 is TGTGCCAGTAGGGGCAGCCTCAATCAGCCCCAGCATTTT.

The chain combines TRBV21-1 with TRBJ1-5; no check of the table's D call, TRBD1, against the DNA was made. TRBV21-1 is assigned pseudogene status. CDR3 length equals 17 residues. CDR3 DNA: TGTGCCAGCAGCAAAGAATCCTGGACAGTTAGCAATCAGCCCCAGCATTTT. This encodes CASSKESWTVSNQPQHF.

The chain links TRBV5-3 to TRBJ1-2, with 7 positions matching TRBD1. TRBV5-3 is an ORF, with its function uncertain. The length of the CDR3 is 16 residues. The V segment lost 10 bases and the J segment 4 bases; nucleotides outside the gene matches: 19. The CDR3 here is CASRGTGQTGSYGYTF. CDR3 nucleotide sequence: TGTGCCTCAAGGGGTACCGGCCAGACAGGGAGCTATGGCTACACCTTC.

In its sample, this clone was seen once. It is unclear where the CDR3 begins or ends on the DNA, so no DNA is shown, and the CDR3 is as TCRdb lists it. The V gene is TRBV19, the J gene TRBJ1-4. CDR1 LNHDA and CDR2 SQIVND come from the germline V gene (reference sequence). The CDR3 length equals 13 residues, ends included. The CDR3 region is CASTSVRGEKLFF.

The chain recombines TRBV27 with TRBJ2-1, with D perhaps TRBD1 (5 bases). The CDR3 runs 11 residues. V lost 10 bases, J lost 8 bases, and 12 bases lay in between. In germline, CDR1 is MNHEY, CDR2 SMNVEV (reference sequence). CDR3 in DNA: TGTGCCACCCTACAGGCATATGAGCAGTTCTTC. Translated, it gives CATLQAYEQFF.

The genes are TRBV9 and TRBJ1-1, with D perhaps TRBD1 (5 bases). The V gene lost 0 bases and the J gene lost 4 bases, with 10 bases spanning the gap. Germline V gene lookup returns CDR1 SGDLS and CDR2 YYNGEE. CDR3 length: 14 amino acids. CDR3 region: CASSVAGGGTEAFF. The DNA of the CDR3 is TGTGCCAGCAGCGTAGCGGGGGGAGGCACTGAAGCTTTCTTT.

The rearrangement joins TRBV19 to TRBJ2-2; perhaps TRBD2 as D (5 bases). CDR1 and CDR2 (germline): LNHDA, SQIVND (reference sequence). CDR3 size: 14 residues. V lost 5 bases and J lost 4, with 11 bases in between. The CDR3 DNA reads TGTGCCAGTAGTCTTCGGACTTTCACCGGGGAGCTGTTTTTT. This gives the protein CASSLRTFTGELFF. Together with reference TRBV19 and TRBJ2-2, the CDR3 gives the full variable domain: DGGITQSPKYLFRKEGQNVTLSCEQNLNHDAMYWYRQDPGQGLRLIYYSQIVNDFQKGDIAEGYSVSREKKESFPLTVTSAQKNPTAFYLCASSLRTFTGELFFGEGSRLTVL.

This rearrangement joins TRBV5-5 to TRBJ1-1; tentative D call: TRBD1 (6 bases). The V gene lost 0 bases and the J gene lost 1 base, with 13 bases spanning the gap. The CDR3 has 16 residues. Germline-derived CDR1 and CDR2 are SGHKS and YYEKEE (reference sequence). In DNA, the CDR3 is TGTGCCAGCAGCTTGGTTTTGGGGGCGCCGAACACTGAAGCTTTCTTT. Protein product: CASSLVLGAPNTEAFF.

The CDR3 DNA is TGTGCCAGCTCACCAGAGACAGATACGCAGTATTTT. Translated, it gives CASSPETDTQYF. V and J are TRBV18 and TRBJ2-3; D gene unclear. The ends were cut back, 2 bases at V and 3 bases at J, with 3 bases in the middle. CDR1 is KGHSH and CDR2 is LQKENI in the germline V gene. This CDR3 is 12 amino acids long. The variable domain in full, with the rest retrieved from reference TRBV18 and TRBJ2-3, is NAGVMQNPRHLVRRRGQEARLRCSPMKGHSHVYWYRQLPEEGLKFMVYLQKENIIDESGMPKERFSAEFPKEGPSILRIQQVVRGDSAAYFCASSPETDTQYFGPGTRLTVL.

This chain joins TRBV7-9 and TRBJ2-7; 8 nucleotides match TRBD2. Germline V lookup: CDR1 SEHNR, CDR2 FQNEAQ (reference sequence). V lost 7 bases, J lost 1 base, and 21 bases stayed unmatched. This CDR3 spans 19 amino acids. The CDR3 loop reads CASNPITGSGGRRSYEQYF. CDR3 nucleotides: TGTGCCAGCAACCCTATTACGGGGAGCGGGGGCCGACGATCCTACGAGCAGTACTTC.

The chain recombines TRBV7-9 with TRBJ1-1; D is undetermined. The CDR3 extends over 13 amino acids. Germline CDR1 SEHNR, CDR2 FQNEAQ (reference sequence). Between the trimmed V and J ends, which lost 5 bases and 11 bases, there was a span of 18 bases. CDR3 in amino acids: CASSRVGVAMAFF. In DNA, the CDR3 is TGTGCCAGCAGCCGAGTCGGAGTGGCCATGGCTTTCTTT.

V and J are TRBV30 and TRBJ1-1; D possibly corresponds to TRBD1 (6 bases). The CDR3 runs to 16 residues. Germline loops: CDR1 GTSNPN, CDR2 SVGIG (reference sequence). V lost 3 bases, J lost 1 base, and 18 bases lay in between. Here the CDR3 reads CAWSRGRGTENTEAFF. The CDR3 bases are TGTGCCTGGAGCCGGGGCAGGGGTACGGAGAACACTGAAGCTTTCTTT.

The chain joins TRBV5-1 to TRBJ1-2, with TRBD1 matching 9 bases. This CDR3 region has 16 residues. The V and J ends lost 0 bases and 3 bases, in that order; junction bases with no gene match: 6. Germline assignment: CDR1 SGHRS and CDR2 YFSETQ. Here the CDR3 reads CASSLEPGQGYYGYTF. The CDR3 coding sequence is TGCGCCAGCAGCTTGGAACCGGGACAGGGATACTATGGCTACACCTTC.

In its sample, this clone was seen once. V and J are TRBV19 and TRBJ1-5; D is unresolved. The V gene's germline CDR1 is LNHDA and CDR2 SQIVND (reference sequence). The CDR3 has 12 residues. V was shortened by 3 bases and J by 9 bases, with 9 bases between the two germline ends. CDR3 sequence reads: CASSMVEWPQHF. CDR3 nucleotide sequence: TGTGCCAGTAGTATGGTCGAGTGGCCCCAGCATTTT. The complete variable domain, with remaining parts taken from reference TRBV19 and TRBJ1-5, reads DGGITQSPKYLFRKEGQNVTLSCEQNLNHDAMYWYRQDPGQGLRLIYYSQIVNDFQKGDIAEGYSVSREKKESFPLTVTSAQKNPTAFYLCASSMVEWPQHFGDGTRLSIL.